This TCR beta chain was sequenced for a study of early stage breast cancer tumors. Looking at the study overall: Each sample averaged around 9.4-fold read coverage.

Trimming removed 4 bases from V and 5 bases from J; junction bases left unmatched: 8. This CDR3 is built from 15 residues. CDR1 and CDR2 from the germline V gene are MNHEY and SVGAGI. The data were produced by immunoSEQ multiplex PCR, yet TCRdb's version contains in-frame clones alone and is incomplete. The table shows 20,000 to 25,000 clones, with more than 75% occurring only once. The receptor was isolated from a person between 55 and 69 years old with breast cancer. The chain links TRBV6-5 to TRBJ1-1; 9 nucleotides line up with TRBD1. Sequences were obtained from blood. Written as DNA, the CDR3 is TGTGCCAGCAGTTCCAATGGACAGGGGTGGACTGAAGCTTTCTTT. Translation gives CASSSNGQGWTEAFF.